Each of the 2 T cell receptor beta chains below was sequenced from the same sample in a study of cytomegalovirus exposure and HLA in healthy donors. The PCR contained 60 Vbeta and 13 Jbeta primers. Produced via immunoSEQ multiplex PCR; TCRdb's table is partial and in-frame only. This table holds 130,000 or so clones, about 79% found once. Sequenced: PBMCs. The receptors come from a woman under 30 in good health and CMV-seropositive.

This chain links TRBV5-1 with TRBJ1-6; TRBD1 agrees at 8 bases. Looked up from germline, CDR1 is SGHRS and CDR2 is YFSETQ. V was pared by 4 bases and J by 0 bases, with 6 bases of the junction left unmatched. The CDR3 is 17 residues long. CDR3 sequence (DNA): TGCGCCAGCAGCACCTGGACAGGGAGCTCCTATAATTCACCCCTCCACTTT. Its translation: CASSTWTGSSYNSPLHF.

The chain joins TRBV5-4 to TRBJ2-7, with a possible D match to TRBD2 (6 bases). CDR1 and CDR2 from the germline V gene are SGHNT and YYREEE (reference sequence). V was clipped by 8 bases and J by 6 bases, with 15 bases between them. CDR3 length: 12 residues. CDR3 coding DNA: TGTGCCAGTACCTCCGGCGGGATCGAGCAGTACTTC. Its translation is CASTSGGIEQYF.